One T cell receptor beta chain is described in this entry. This sample is part of a study of T cells in Graves' hyperthyroidism and ophthalmopathy. RNA transcripts gave rise to amplified TCR beta CDR3 regions. First-round RT-PCR with HTBI primers amplified the TCR CDR3 region. TCRdb called the multiplex PCR reads again in MiXCR, with one record for every CDR3 protein. The repertoire holds more than 550,000 distinct CDR3 sequences, roughly a sixth seen once, with around 15% in the top ten. Unmatched junction bases numbered 9, after V lost 6 bases and J lost 0 bases. Germline values: CDR1 SGHTA, CDR2 FQGTGA. There are 18 residues in the CDR3.

The rearrangement joins TRBV7-3 to TRBJ2-2, with 11 positions matching TRBD2. This receptor was obtained from a woman aged 50 to 65 with Graves' hyperthyroidism that later progressed to Graves' ophthalmopathy. The specimen was blood. CDR3 in amino acids: CASRPTGTSGSNTGELFF. The CDR3 coding sequence is TGTGCCAGCAGACCGACCGGGACTAGCGGATCGAACACCGGGGAGCTGTTTTTT.